These T cell receptor beta chains were read from a single sample in a study of shared clonotypes between healthy human individuals. TCRdb keeps only in-frame clones here, not all; method: immunoSEQ multiplex PCR. The data contain about 2 million clones, roughly 95% of them singletons. Sequencing was performed on naive CD8+ T cells sorted from blood. The receptors come from a man between 18 and 29 years old in good health. CDR3s include the opening cysteine and the closing phenylalanine or tryptophan. The order of the fields is clone size, D gene, V gene, J gene, CDR3 protein, CDR3 DNA. D genes are given only for firm matches. Not all rows give a size; the values are once, few, many and, for expanded clones, a class.

clone size: -
D gene: TRBD1
V gene: TRBV11-2
J gene: TRBJ1-6
CDR3 protein: CASSLDRGRDSPLHF
CDR3 DNA: TGTGCCAGCAGCCTAGACAGGGGGCGGGATTCACCCCTCCACTTT

clone size: -
D gene: -
V gene: TRBV28
J gene: TRBJ2-1
CDR3 protein: CASSTPGMGNEQFF
CDR3 DNA: TGTGCCAGCAGTACGCCAGGGATGGGGAATGAGCAGTTCTTC

clone size: -
D gene: -
V gene: TRBV7-9
J gene: TRBJ2-1
CDR3 protein: CASSGGGSGKQRADEQFF
CDR3 DNA: TGTGCCAGCAGCGGAGGGGGTAGCGGCAAGCAGAGGGCTGATGAGCAGTTCTTC

clone size: -
D gene: TRBD1
V gene: TRBV6-6
J gene: TRBJ1-1
CDR3 protein: CASSFEDRAVTEAFF
CDR3 DNA: TGTGCCAGCAGTTTCGAAGACAGGGCTGTCACTGAAGCTTTCTTT

clone size: once
D gene: TRBD2
V gene: TRBV11-2
J gene: TRBJ2-7
CDR3 protein: CASSPRGSGNYEQYF
CDR3 DNA: TGTGCCAGCAGCCCCCGCGGTAGCGGGAACTACGAGCAGTACTTC

clone size: -
D gene: TRBD2
V gene: TRBV29-1
J gene: TRBJ2-7
CDR3 protein: CSVEDWSSGRGGYYEQYF
CDR3 DNA: TGCAGCGTTGAAGACTGGAGTAGCGGGAGAGGGGGGTACTACGAGCAGTACTTC

clone size: once
D gene: TRBD2
V gene: TRBV23-1
J gene: TRBJ2-5
CDR3 protein: CASSPRSSRGETQYF
CDR3 DNA: TGCGCCAGCAGTCCAAGGTCCTCGCGGGGGGAGACCCAGTACTTC

clone size: -
D gene: -
V gene: TRBV5-1
J gene: TRBJ2-1
CDR3 protein: CASSLEVPSEQFF
CDR3 DNA: TGCGCCAGCAGCTTGGAGGTCCCTAGTGAGCAGTTCTTC

clone size: -
D gene: -
V gene: TRBV11-2
J gene: TRBJ2-7
CDR3 protein: CASSLTEYSSYEQYF
CDR3 DNA: TGTGCCAGCAGCTTGACAGAATACAGCTCCTACGAGCAGTACTTC

clone size: -
D gene: -
V gene: TRBV14
J gene: TRBJ2-1
CDR3 protein: CASSLGNEQFF
CDR3 DNA: TGTGCCAGCAGCCTAGGCAATGAGCAGTTCTTC

clone size: -
D gene: -
V gene: TRBV5-6
J gene: TRBJ2-5
CDR3 protein: CASSPSIGETQYF
CDR3 DNA: TGTGCCAGCAGCCCCTCTATAGGAGAGACCCAGTACTTC

clone size: -
D gene: TRBD1
V gene: TRBV13
J gene: TRBJ2-3
CDR3 protein: CASKDRVASTDTQYF
CDR3 DNA: TGTGCCAGCAAAGACAGGGTCGCTAGCACAGATACGCAGTATTTT

clone size: -
D gene: -
V gene: TRBV6-6
J gene: TRBJ2-1
CDR3 protein: CASSWGSYNEQFF
CDR3 DNA: TGTGCCAGCAGCTGGGGGTCCTACAATGAGCAGTTCTTC

clone size: -
D gene: TRBD2
V gene: TRBV5-4
J gene: TRBJ2-5
CDR3 protein: CASSEGASGMETQYF
CDR3 DNA: TGTGCCAGCAGTGAGGGTGCTAGCGGAATGGAGACCCAGTACTTC

clone size: -
D gene: -
V gene: TRBV6-1
J gene: TRBJ2-1
CDR3 protein: CASSPWGLLNEQFF
CDR3 DNA: TGTGCCAGCAGCCCGTGGGGTTTACTCAATGAGCAGTTCTTC

clone size: once
D gene: -
V gene: TRBV4-2
J gene: TRBJ1-4
CDR3 protein: CASSPLGEKLFF
CDR3 DNA: TGTGCCAGCAGCCCCCTTGGGGAAAAACTGTTTTTT

clone size: -
D gene: -
V gene: TRBV15
J gene: TRBJ2-5
CDR3 protein: CATSREGRETQYF
CDR3 DNA: TGTGCCACCAGCAGAGAGGGGAGGGAGACCCAGTACTTC

clone size: -
D gene: TRBD2
V gene: TRBV6-1
J gene: TRBJ2-7
CDR3 protein: CASSEREGSSYEQYF
CDR3 DNA: TGTGCCAGCAGTGAAAGGGAGGGTTCCTCCTACGAGCAGTACTTC

clone size: -
D gene: TRBD2
V gene: TRBV5-1
J gene: TRBJ2-3
CDR3 protein: CASTWFENAGGADTQYF
CDR3 DNA: TGCGCCAGCACTTGGTTCGAAAACGCGGGGGGAGCAGATACGCAGTATTTT

clone size: -
D gene: -
V gene: TRBV7-9
J gene: TRBJ1-1
CDR3 protein: CASSPPEAFF
CDR3 DNA: TGTGCCAGCAGCCCCCCAGAAGCTTTCTTT

clone size: -
D gene: -
V gene: TRBV30
J gene: TRBJ1-6
CDR3 protein: CAWSAGGARYSPLHF
CDR3 DNA: TGTGCCTGGAGTGCCGGAGGGGCGCGTTATTCACCCCTCCACTTT

clone size: -
D gene: TRBD1
V gene: TRBV5-1
J gene: TRBJ1-4
CDR3 protein: CASSPDRDTGEKLFF
CDR3 DNA: TGCGCCAGCAGCCCTGACAGGGATACTGGTGAAAAACTGTTTTTT

clone size: -
D gene: TRBD1
V gene: TRBV28
J gene: TRBJ2-3
CDR3 protein: CASSPDRVSDTQYF
CDR3 DNA: TGTGCCAGCAGTCCGGACAGGGTCTCAGATACGCAGTATTTT

clone size: -
D gene: -
V gene: TRBV19
J gene: TRBJ2-6
CDR3 protein: CATDEGTSGANVLTF
CDR3 DNA: TGTGCCACCGACGAGGGCACCTCTGGGGCCAACGTCCTGACTTTC

clone size: -
D gene: TRBD2
V gene: TRBV4-3
J gene: TRBJ2-5
CDR3 protein: CASSLIWTSGSFKETQYF
CDR3 DNA: TGCGCCAGCAGCCTGATATGGACTAGCGGGAGTTTTAAAGAGACCCAGTACTTC

clone size: -
D gene: -
V gene: TRBV4-1
J gene: TRBJ2-5
CDR3 protein: CASSQALATYQETQYF
CDR3 DNA: TGCGCCAGCAGCCAAGCGCTAGCCACGTACCAAGAGACCCAGTACTTC

clone size: -
D gene: -
V gene: TRBV5-4
J gene: TRBJ2-5
CDR3 protein: CASSLEGVGSGETQYF
CDR3 DNA: TGTGCCAGCAGCTTAGAGGGAGTTGGGTCTGGGGAGACCCAGTACTTC

clone size: -
D gene: -
V gene: TRBV5-6
J gene: TRBJ2-5
CDR3 protein: CASSFTEQETQYF
CDR3 DNA: TGTGCCAGCAGCTTTACGGAACAAGAGACCCAGTACTTC

clone size: -
D gene: -
V gene: TRBV7-2
J gene: TRBJ1-5
CDR3 protein: CASSLSSGPRNQPQHF
CDR3 DNA: TGTGCCAGCAGCCTATCATCAGGGCCGCGCAATCAGCCCCAGCATTTT

clone size: once
D gene: -
V gene: TRBV27
J gene: TRBJ2-7
CDR3 protein: CASSTGRDNPPNEQYF
CDR3 DNA: TGTGCCAGCAGCACGGGAAGGGACAACCCACCGAACGAGCAGTACTTC

clone size: -
D gene: TRBD1
V gene: TRBV4-1
J gene: TRBJ2-1
CDR3 protein: CASSHPLGQGADEQFF
CDR3 DNA: TGCGCCAGCAGCCATCCCCTGGGACAGGGGGCAGATGAGCAGTTCTTC

clone size: -
D gene: TRBD2
V gene: TRBV9
J gene: TRBJ2-3
CDR3 protein: CASSHDMAGVRDTQYF
CDR3 DNA: TGTGCCAGCAGCCACGACATGGCGGGAGTGCGAGATACGCAGTATTTT

clone size: -
D gene: -
V gene: TRBV5-4
J gene: TRBJ2-3
CDR3 protein: CASSLDTASTDTQYF
CDR3 DNA: TGTGCCAGCAGCTTAGATACAGCCAGCACAGATACGCAGTATTTT

clone size: -
D gene: -
V gene: TRBV29-1
J gene: TRBJ2-2
CDR3 protein: CSVVANTGELFF
CDR3 DNA: TGCAGCGTTGTGGCGAACACCGGGGAGCTGTTTTTT

clone size: -
D gene: -
V gene: TRBV10-1
J gene: TRBJ1-2
CDR3 protein: CASSESKAPGDGYTF
CDR3 DNA: TGCGCCAGCAGTGAGTCTAAAGCCCCAGGCGACGGCTACACCTTC

clone size: few
D gene: -
V gene: TRBV7-9
J gene: TRBJ2-3
CDR3 protein: CASSSPAPGQEDTQYF
CDR3 DNA: TGTGCCAGCAGCTCTCCTGCCCCCGGACAAGAAGATACGCAGTATTTT

clone size: -
D gene: -
V gene: TRBV28
J gene: TRBJ1-1
CDR3 protein: CASSFQDLRGTEAFF
CDR3 DNA: TGTGCCAGCAGTTTTCAAGATCTTCGTGGTACTGAAGCTTTCTTT

clone size: -
D gene: TRBD1
V gene: TRBV9
J gene: TRBJ2-7
CDR3 protein: CASSAFTGTGASGEQYF
CDR3 DNA: TGTGCCAGCAGCGCATTCACCGGGACAGGGGCTTCAGGCGAGCAGTACTTC

clone size: -
D gene: -
V gene: TRBV2
J gene: TRBJ2-3
CDR3 protein: CASYLYNTDTQYF
CDR3 DNA: TGTGCCAGTTACTTGTACAACACAGATACGCAGTATTTT

clone size: -
D gene: -
V gene: TRBV5-1
J gene: TRBJ1-4
CDR3 protein: CASSLTRGGLNEKLFF
CDR3 DNA: TGCGCCAGCAGCCTCACCCGGGGGGGCCTTAATGAAAAACTGTTTTTT

clone size: -
D gene: TRBD2
V gene: TRBV6-5
J gene: TRBJ2-7
CDR3 protein: CASSPGTRLYEQYF
CDR3 DNA: TGTGCCAGCAGCCCCGGGACTAGATTATACGAGCAGTACTTC

clone size: -
D gene: TRBD1
V gene: TRBV4-1
J gene: TRBJ2-7
CDR3 protein: CASSQIGDRAYEQYF
CDR3 DNA: TGCGCCAGCAGCCAAATCGGGGACAGAGCCTACGAGCAGTACTTC

clone size: -
D gene: -
V gene: TRBV1
J gene: TRBJ2-3
CDR3 protein: CTSSQDCSGSSTDTQYF
CDR3 DNA: TGCACCAGCAGCCAAGATTGTAGCGGGAGTAGTACAGATACGCAGTATTTT

clone size: -
D gene: TRBD1
V gene: TRBV5-1
J gene: TRBJ2-5
CDR3 protein: CASRTGGLETQYF
CDR3 DNA: TGCGCCAGCAGGACAGGGGGCTTAGAGACCCAGTACTTC

clone size: -
D gene: TRBD2
V gene: TRBV4-3
J gene: TRBJ2-2
CDR3 protein: CASSPGLAGDPNTGELFF
CDR3 DNA: TGCGCCAGCAGCCCAGGACTAGCGGGAGACCCGAACACCGGGGAGCTGTTTTTT

clone size: -
D gene: -
V gene: TRBV5-1
J gene: TRBJ2-1
CDR3 protein: CASSLGSNEQFF
CDR3 DNA: TGCGCCAGCAGCTTGGGGTCAAATGAGCAGTTCTTC

clone size: -
D gene: -
V gene: TRBV7-6
J gene: TRBJ2-1
CDR3 protein: CASSLAGQTSYNEQFF
CDR3 DNA: TGTGCCAGCAGCTTAGCGGGGCAGACCTCCTACAATGAGCAGTTCTTC

clone size: -
D gene: TRBD2
V gene: TRBV29-1
J gene: TRBJ2-3
CDR3 protein: CSVEDELADYTDTQYF
CDR3 DNA: TGCAGCGTTGAAGATGAACTAGCGGACTACACAGATACGCAGTATTTT

clone size: -
D gene: TRBD2
V gene: TRBV9
J gene: TRBJ2-5
CDR3 protein: CASSGLAGDPPETQYF
CDR3 DNA: TGTGCCAGCAGCGGGCTAGCGGGAGACCCCCCAGAGACCCAGTACTTC

clone size: -
D gene: -
V gene: TRBV5-5
J gene: TRBJ2-1
CDR3 protein: CASSFRGWYNEQFF
CDR3 DNA: TGTGCCAGCAGCTTTAGGGGCTGGTACAATGAGCAGTTCTTC

clone size: -
D gene: TRBD2
V gene: TRBV28
J gene: TRBJ2-1
CDR3 protein: CASSLESGGANEQFF
CDR3 DNA: TGTGCCAGCAGTTTAGAGAGCGGGGGGGCAAATGAGCAGTTCTTC

clone size: -
D gene: -
V gene: TRBV7-3
J gene: TRBJ2-7
CDR3 protein: CASSFEGFGEQYF
CDR3 DNA: TGTGCCAGCAGCTTTGAAGGGTTCGGCGAGCAGTACTTC

clone size: -
D gene: -
V gene: TRBV5-4
J gene: TRBJ2-2
CDR3 protein: CASSLEGSGTGELFF
CDR3 DNA: TGTGCCAGCAGCTTGGAGGGATCGGGCACCGGGGAGCTGTTTTTT

clone size: -
D gene: -
V gene: TRBV25-1
J gene: TRBJ2-2
CDR3 protein: CASSDYETGGELFF
CDR3 DNA: TGTGCCAGCAGTGATTACGAAACCGGCGGGGAGCTGTTTTTT

clone size: -
D gene: -
V gene: TRBV27
J gene: TRBJ2-7
CDR3 protein: CASSSAHFGEQYF
CDR3 DNA: TGTGCCAGCAGTTCGGCCCACTTTGGCGAGCAGTACTTC

clone size: -
D gene: -
V gene: TRBV12-5
J gene: TRBJ2-7
CDR3 protein: CASGPTSYEQYF
CDR3 DNA: TGTGCTAGTGGTCCAACCTCTTACGAGCAGTACTTC

clone size: -
D gene: TRBD1
V gene: TRBV5-6
J gene: TRBJ1-1
CDR3 protein: CASSPPTGVDTEAFF
CDR3 DNA: TGTGCCAGCAGCCCTCCTACAGGGGTAGACACTGAAGCTTTCTTT